The entry that follows covers one T cell receptor (beta chain) sequence. Antigen specificity is unknown. This sample stems from a study of cytomegalovirus exposure and HLA in healthy donors. General study results and limits: Common viral pathogens seemed, in a later analysis, to connect with several of the most significant clusters. A previous analysis found most TCR beta V segments productive roughly 87% or roughly 30% of the time. According to a later analysis, most TCR beta chains associated with CMV appeared HLA-restricted.

60 Vbeta and 13 Jbeta primers were used in PCR. In the study's own analysis: Later analysis identified tens of millions of unique TCR beta chains, about 10 million shared. Profiling relied on immunoSEQ multiplex PCR, and the TCRdb table lists in-frame clones only, not all of them. V, J and clone size derive from that table, while D and trimming were established from the DNA sequence. In the table there are some 160,000 clones, 78% of which are singletons. The CDR3 is 13 residues long. Germline values: CDR1 SGHVS, CDR2 FQNEAQ. Trimming pared 0 bases from V and 6 bases from J, leaving 8 bases between. What was sequenced was PBMCs. This chain links TRBV7-8 with TRBJ1-2; TRBD1 might be the D (6 bases). The TCR originated in a woman aged 40 to 50 in good health and CMV-seronegative. CDR3 DNA: TGTGCCAGCAGCTTAGCGGGGGCGGATGGCTACACCTTC. Translating gives CASSLAGADGYTF.